Detailed here is one T cell receptor (beta chain). The antigen remains undetermined. The sample comes from a study of T cell responses to AZD1222 COVID-19 vaccine. Points from the study as a whole: Clonal diversity may have been underestimated, and the donors were mostly white British, with more females than males. There were repertoire samples only from the period after the peak T cell response. Spike as a whole was targeted by vaccine-associated CD4 TCRs, dominant at 160-218 and 743-854. Nearly half of the spike-specific TCRs reportedly recognize variant regions that carry no mutations.

This CDR3 is 16 amino acids long. Trimming stripped 0 bases from V and 2 bases from J, with 8 bases between. The germline V gene encodes CDR1 MNHNY and CDR2 SVGAGI (reference sequence). The assay was immunoSEQ multiplex PCR, and TCRdb's table has in-frame clones only and misses some. The table lists about 120,000 clones, roughly nine tenths of them singletons. The source is an adult who received the AZD1222 COVID-19 vaccine. Sample: peripheral blood, taken 28 days after the second AZD1222 dose. J is TRBJ2-6 and V is TRBV6-6; D perhaps matches TRBD2 (5 bases). The CDR3 DNA follows: TGTGCCAGCAGTTACTCGTCCGGGACTGGGGCCAACGTCCTGACTTTC. Its translation: CASSYSSGTGANVLTF.